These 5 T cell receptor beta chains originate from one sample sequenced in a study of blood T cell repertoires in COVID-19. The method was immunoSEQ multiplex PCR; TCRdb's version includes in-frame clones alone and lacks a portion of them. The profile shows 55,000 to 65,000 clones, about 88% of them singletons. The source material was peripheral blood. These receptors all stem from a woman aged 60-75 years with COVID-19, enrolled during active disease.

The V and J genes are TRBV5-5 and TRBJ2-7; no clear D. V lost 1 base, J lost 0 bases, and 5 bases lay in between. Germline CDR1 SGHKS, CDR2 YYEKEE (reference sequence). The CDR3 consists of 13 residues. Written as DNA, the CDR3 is TGTGCCAGCAGCTTGTGGAGCTCCTACGAGCAGTACTTC. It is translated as CASSLWSSYEQYF.

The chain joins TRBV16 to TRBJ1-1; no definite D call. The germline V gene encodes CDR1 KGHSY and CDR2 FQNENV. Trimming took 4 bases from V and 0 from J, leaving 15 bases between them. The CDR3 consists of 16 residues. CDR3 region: CASSPKKAGMNTEAFF. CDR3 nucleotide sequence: TGTGCCAGCAGCCCTAAGAAAGCAGGAATGAACACTGAAGCTTTCTTT.

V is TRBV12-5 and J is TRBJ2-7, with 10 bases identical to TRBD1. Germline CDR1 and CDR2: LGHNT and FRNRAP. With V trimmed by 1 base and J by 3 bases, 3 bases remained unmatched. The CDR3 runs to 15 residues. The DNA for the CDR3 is TGTGCTAGTGGTTTGGGGACAGGGGGTGGCTACGAGCAGTACTTC. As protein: CASGLGTGGGYEQYF.

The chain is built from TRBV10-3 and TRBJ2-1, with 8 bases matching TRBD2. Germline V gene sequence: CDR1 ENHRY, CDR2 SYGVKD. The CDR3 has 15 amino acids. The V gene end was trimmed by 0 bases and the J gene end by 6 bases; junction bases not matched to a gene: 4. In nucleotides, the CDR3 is TGTGCCATCAGTGAGTCGGGGCTAGCGGGCAATGAGCAGTTCTTC. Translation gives CAISESGLAGNEQFF.

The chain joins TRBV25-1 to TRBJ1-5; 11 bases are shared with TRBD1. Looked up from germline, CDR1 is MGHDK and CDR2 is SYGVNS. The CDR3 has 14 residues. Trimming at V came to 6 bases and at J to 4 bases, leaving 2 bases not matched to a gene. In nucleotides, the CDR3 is TGTGCCAGCAGAGGGACAGGGGGAAATCAGCCCCAGCATTTT. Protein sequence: CASRGTGGNQPQHF.